A selection of T cell receptor beta chains follows, all from one sample in a study of Graves' ophthalmopathy and Graves' hyperthyroidism. TCRdb re-derived calls from the multiplex PCR reads in MiXCR, one entry per CDR3 protein. The sample contains some 200,000 distinct CDR3 sequences, 29% of which appear only once. Sequencing was carried out using peripheral blood. These receptors all stem from a man aged 45 to 65 with Graves' ophthalmopathy. Each CDR3 is given with its conserved first and last residue. Fields, in order: D gene, J gene, clone size, V gene, CDR3 protein, CDR3 DNA. D genes are given only for firm matches. Size is stated for part of the rows, as once, few or many counts, or as a class when the clone is expanded.

>-|TRBJ1-2|-|TRBV6-1
CASSRQGGGDGYTF
TGTGCCAGCAGTCGCCAGGGCGGTGGAGATGGCTACACCTTC
>-|TRBJ1-1|many|TRBV6-5
CASSYSWTEAFF
TGTGCCAGCAGTTACTCCTGGACTGAAGCTTTCTTT
>-|TRBJ1-5|-|TRBV11-2
CASRLPPGPDQPQHF
TGTGCCAGCAGGCTACCTCCCGGTCCCGATCAGCCCCAGCATTTT
>-|TRBJ1-1|many|TRBV5-1
CASNGETEAFF
TGCGCCAGCAACGGGGAAACTGAAGCTTTCTTT
>-|TRBJ2-7|-|TRBV28
CASSWPGVYEQYF
TGTGCCAGCAGTTGGCCAGGGGTCTACGAGCAGTACTTC
>-|TRBJ2-2|many|TRBV11-2
CASSRGRGLNTNTGELFF
TGTGCCAGCAGCCGGGGCCGGGGGCTTAACACGAACACCGGGGAGCTGTTTTTT
>-|TRBJ2-1|many|TRBV4-1
CASSQEPRANEQFF
TGCGCCAGCAGCCAAGAGCCTAGGGCCAATGAGCAGTTCTTC
>-|TRBJ1-2|-|TRBV28
CASSHRALTNYGYTF
TGTGCCAGCAGCCACAGGGCCCTGACTAACTATGGCTACACCTTC
>-|TRBJ2-7|many|TRBV20-1
CSARVTGQLSYEQYF
TGCAGTGCTAGGGTTACCGGACAGCTGTCCTACGAGCAGTACTTC
>TRBD2|TRBJ2-2|many|TRBV12-3/TRBV12-4
CASSSGLAGNTGELFF
TGTGCCAGCAGTTCCGGACTAGCGGGAAACACCGGGGAGCTGTTTTTT
>-|TRBJ2-7|many|TRBV7-8
CASSHPSEQYF
TGTGCCAGCAGCCATCCGAGTGAGCAGTACTTC
>TRBD1|TRBJ1-5|-|TRBV6-2/TRBV6-3
CASSYSSGGAGWNQPQHF
TGTGCCAGCAGTTACTCCTCAGGGGGCGCAGGCTGGAATCAGCCCCAGCATTTT
>-|TRBJ1-6|many|TRBV7-2
CASSLYFRAADSPLHF
TGTGCCAGCAGCTTATACTTTCGGGCAGCGGATTCACCCCTCCACTTT
>TRBD1|TRBJ1-5|-|TRBV12-3/TRBV12-4
CASSWTGTDQPQHF
TGTGCCAGCAGTTGGACAGGGACCGATCAGCCCCAGCATTTT
>TRBD2|TRBJ2-2|many|TRBV6-2/TRBV6-3
CASSSRLAGTNTGELFF
TGTGCCAGCAGTTCACGACTAGCGGGAACGAACACCGGGGAGCTGTTTTTT
>TRBD2|TRBJ2-5|-|TRBV15
CATSRLLAANQETQYF
TGTGCCACCAGCAGACTACTAGCGGCCAATCAAGAGACCCAGTACTTC
>TRBD1|TRBJ1-2|-|TRBV28
CASTSGTGNYGYTF
TGTGCCAGCACATCCGGGACAGGGAACTATGGCTACACCTTC
>-|TRBJ2-6|many|TRBV7-9
CASSHDSGANVLTF
TGTGCCAGCAGCCACGATTCTGGGGCCAACGTCCTGACTTTC
>TRBD2|TRBJ2-7|many|TRBV13
CASSFGGSAGVYEQYF
TGTGCCAGCAGCTTCGGGGGATCGGCGGGAGTCTACGAGCAGTACTTC
>-|TRBJ1-6|-|TRBV30
CAWTRGPPKDSPLHF
TGTGCCTGGACCAGGGGACCGCCTAAGGATTCACCCCTCCACTTT
>-|TRBJ1-6|many|TRBV7-2
CASSRTADNSPLHF
TGTGCCAGCAGTCGGACGGCGGATAATTCACCCCTCCACTTT
>-|TRBJ2-5|many|TRBV28
CASSPPKGETQYF
TGTGCCAGCAGCCCCCCAAAGGGGGAGACCCAGTACTTC
>-|TRBJ2-2|many|TRBV4-3
CASSQDDKNTGELFF
TGCGCCAGCAGCCAAGATGACAAGAACACCGGGGAGCTGTTTTTT
>-|TRBJ2-5|-|TRBV7-2
CASRPSRGLATQYF
TGTGCCAGCAGGCCCTCACGGGGGCTTGCGACCCAGTACTTC
>-|TRBJ2-2|many|TRBV20-1
CSARRRNTGELFF
TGCAGTGCTCGCAGACGGAACACCGGGGAGCTGTTTTTT
>TRBD1|TRBJ1-1|-|TRBV30
CAWNPPGQGPEAFF
TGTGCCTGGAACCCTCCGGGACAGGGGCCTGAAGCTTTCTTT
>TRBD2|TRBJ2-5|many|TRBV19
CASSHPGLAAQETQYF
TGTGCCAGTAGTCACCCGGGACTAGCAGCCCAAGAGACCCAGTACTTC
>-|TRBJ2-7|few|TRBV28
CASSPWTDEQYF
TGTGCCAGCAGTCCATGGACAGACGAGCAGTACTTC